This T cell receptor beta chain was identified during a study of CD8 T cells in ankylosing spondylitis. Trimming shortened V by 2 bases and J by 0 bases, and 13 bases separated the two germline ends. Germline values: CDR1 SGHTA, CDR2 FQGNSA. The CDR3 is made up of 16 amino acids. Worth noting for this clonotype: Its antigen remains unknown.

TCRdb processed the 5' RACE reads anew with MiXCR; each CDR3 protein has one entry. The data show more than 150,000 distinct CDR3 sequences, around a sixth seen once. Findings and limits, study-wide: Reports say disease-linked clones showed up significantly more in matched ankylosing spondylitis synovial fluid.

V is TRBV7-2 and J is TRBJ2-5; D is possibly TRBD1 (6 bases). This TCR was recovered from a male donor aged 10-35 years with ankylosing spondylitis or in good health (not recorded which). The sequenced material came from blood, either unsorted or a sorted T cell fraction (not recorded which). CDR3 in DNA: TGTGCCAGCAGCTTAAGCAGGGGATCGTACCAAGAGACCCAGTACTTC. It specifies CASSLSRGSYQETQYF.